One TCR beta chain is described in this entry. Its antigen is not identified. This record belongs to a study of cytomegalovirus exposure and HLA in healthy donors. Findings of the study overall: Productive status was seen about 90% or about 30% of the time for most TCR beta V segments in an earlier analysis. Among CMV-associated TCR beta chains, most appeared HLA-restricted in a later analysis.

J lost 5 bases, V lost 1 base, and 5 bases had no gene match. CDR1 is SGHTA and CDR2 is FQGNSA in the germline V gene. The CDR3 has 17 amino acids. Primers included in the PCR were 60 Vbeta and 13 Jbeta primers. TCRdb's copy holds only in-frame clones and misses some; the assay was immunoSEQ multiplex PCR. The table has some 130,000 clones, roughly 74% seen once; the top ten hold around 7.2%. Sequencing was carried out using PBMCs. This chain uses TRBV7-2 with TRBJ2-1; the match to TRBD2 covers 13 bases. This clonotype was sampled from a male donor in good health and CMV-seronegative. Here the CDR3 reads CASSLGGTSGIDNEQFF. In DNA, the CDR3 is TGTGCCAGCAGCTTAGGCGGGACTAGCGGGATAGACAATGAGCAGTTCTTC.